The clone carrying this T cell receptor beta chain was recorded only once. Participants had their cohort set by participant-reported clinical history. This specimen belongs to a study of blood T cell repertoires in COVID-19. At the level of the study: Recovered participants had two consecutive negative NP/OP PCR tests, healthcare professional clearance, or symptom resolution. Acute and convalescent COVID-19 specimens originated in the United States, Italy and Spain.

V shed 2 bases and J shed 3 bases, with 10 bases lying between them. The CDR3 covers 14 residues. Germline CDR1 MNHEY, CDR2 SVGEGT. Original processing notes: By means of reference gene primer amplification, nucleated cell counts were estimated. Clones were sequenced by immunoSEQ multiplex PCR, and TCRdb holds only the in-frame ones, with some missing. For V, J and clone size, that table is used; D and trimming come from the DNA. The repertoire consists of roughly 190,000 clones, with about 88% occurring once and the leading ten covering 20% to 25%. The V gene is TRBV6-2 or TRBV6-3, the J gene TRBJ1-1; a weak D match, TRBD1 (5 bases). The source of this sequence is a woman between 40 and 55 years old in a cohort exposed to, infected with or recovered from COVID-19 (not recorded which). The sample was PBMCs or T cells enriched from blood (not recorded which). The CDR3 DNA is TGTGCCAGCAGTTACCAGGGAGGGGACACTGAAGCTTTCTTT. As protein: CASSYQGGDTEAFF.